One and the same sample provided the 4 T cell receptor beta chains below, sequenced in a study of shared clonotypes between healthy human individuals. Measured with immunoSEQ multiplex PCR; TCRdb has only the in-frame clones, and not every one. Seen here are about 460,000 clones, 75% to 80% observed once, and the top ten hold about 12%. Sequencing was carried out using PBMCs. The receptor set was obtained from a woman between 35 and 50 years old in good health. Some clones in this sample may be carry-over from other donors' samples.

The J gene is TRBJ1-5, the V gene TRBV29-1; TRBD1 might be the D (5 bases). V was trimmed by 4 bases and J by 3 bases, leaving 13 bases between them. Germline V gives CDR1 SQVTM, CDR2 ANQGSEA. The CDR3 has 14 residues. This chain's CDR3 is CSVVGQGNNQPQHF. CDR3 nucleotides: TGCAGCGTTGTAGGTCAGGGTAACAATCAGCCCCAGCATTTT.

With regard to this clone: Other DNA sequences in this specimen translate into the identical CDR3. The chain links TRBV18 to TRBJ2-2; 7 bases fit TRBD1. The CDR3 has 14 residues. Germline V CDR1 and CDR2: KGHSH, LQKENI. The J segment lost 4 bases and the V segment lost 1 base, leaving 0 bases of the junction unmatched. This CDR3 is CASSPRQGTGELFF. DNA for the CDR3: TGTGCCAGCTCACCACGACAGGGCACCGGGGAGCTGTTTTTT.

The chain combines TRBV13 with TRBJ2-5; D is ambiguous. The CDR3 is 14 residues long. V dropped 6 bases and J dropped 2 bases, with 13 bases sitting between them. Germline lookup yields CDR1 PRHDT and CDR2 FYEKMQ (reference sequence). The CDR3 sequence: CASSLGNPQETQYF. DNA of the CDR3: TGTGCCAGCAGTTTGGGGAACCCTCAAGAGACCCAGTACTTC. The complete variable domain, with remaining parts taken from reference TRBV13 and TRBJ2-5, reads AAGVIQSPRHLIKEKRETATLKCYPIPRHDTVYWYQQGPGQDPQFLISFYEKMQSDKGSIPDRFSAQQFSDYHSELNMSSLELGDSALYFCASSLGNPQETQYFGPGTRLLVL.

This chain uses TRBV27 with TRBJ2-7; 7 bases map to TRBD1. The CDR3 is 14 amino acids. Germline V gene lookup returns CDR1 MNHEY and CDR2 SMNVEV (reference sequence). V lost 1 base, J lost 0 bases, and 0 bases stayed unmatched. The CDR3 bases are TGTGCCAGCAGTTTATACAGGGGCTCCTACGAGCAGTACTTC. Its protein product is CASSLYRGSYEQYF.